This record concerns one T cell receptor beta chain sequence. These data are taken from a study of kidney transplant recipient with SARS-CoV-2 infection. V was cut by 5 bases and J by 4 bases, with 23 bases left in between. CDR3 length equals 17 residues. Germline values: CDR1 KGHSY, CDR2 FQNENV. TCRdb re-called the reads with MiXCR, one entry per CDR3 protein. The repertoire holds under 250,000 distinct CDR3 sequences, with under 35% as singletons. This chain uses TRBV16 with TRBJ1-2, with D unclear. Sequenced here: a blood sample, sampled at baseline and on day 111 from a kidney transplant recipient. The receptor comes from a male patient aged 25 to 39 who had COVID-19 and was a kidney transplant recipient. Some T cells may originate from the graft donor. The CDR3 is CASSLVRVVRRTYGYTF. The CDR3 nucleotides are TGTGCCAGCAGCTTAGTAAGGGTCGTTAGAAGGACCTATGGCTACACCTTC.